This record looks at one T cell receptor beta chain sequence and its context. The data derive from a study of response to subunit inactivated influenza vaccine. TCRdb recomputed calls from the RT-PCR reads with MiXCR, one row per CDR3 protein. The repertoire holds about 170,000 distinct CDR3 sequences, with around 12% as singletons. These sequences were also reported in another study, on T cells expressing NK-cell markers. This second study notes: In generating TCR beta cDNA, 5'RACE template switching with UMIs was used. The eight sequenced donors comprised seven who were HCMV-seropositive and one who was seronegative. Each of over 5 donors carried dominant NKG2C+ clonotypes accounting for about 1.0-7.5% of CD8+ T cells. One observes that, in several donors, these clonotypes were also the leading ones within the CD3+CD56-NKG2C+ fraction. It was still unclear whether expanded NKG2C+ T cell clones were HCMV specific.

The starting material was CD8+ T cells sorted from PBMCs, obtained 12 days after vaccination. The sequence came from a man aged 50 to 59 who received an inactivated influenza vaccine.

This CDR3 reads CASRSPGGDTEAFF. The DNA of the CDR3 is TGTGCAAGTCGCTCACCGGGAGGGGACACTGAAGCTTTCTTT. The J gene is TRBJ1-1, the V gene TRBV12-2. TRBV12-2 is an annotated pseudogene. This CDR3 is 14 amino acids long.